This passage covers 8 T cell receptor beta chains from one sample sequenced in a study of CD8 T cells in Susac syndrome (dated by TCRdb to the late 2010s). Libraries were built with the immunoSEQ multiplex PCR assay. RNA was extracted with the RNeasy kit and roughly 0.5 to 1 ug was reverse transcribed using random hexamers. TCRdb reprocessing: public reads trimmed at Q25 with fastp, clones called with MiXCR, in-frame beta chains kept. Entries are consolidated by CDR3 protein sequence, retaining the most common genes and DNA. For this sample there are 240,000 or so distinct CDR3 sequences; 90% to 97% appear just once. Of the sample, 0.08% to 0.11% is held by the ten largest clones. The material sequenced was CD4+ T cells from PBMCs. Receptors were obtained from a human donor with Susac syndrome.

The J gene is TRBJ2-3, the V gene TRBV5-4; D gene uncertain. Trimming pared 2 bases from V and 4 bases from J, leaving 5 bases between. The V gene's germline CDR1 is SGHNT and CDR2 YYREEE (reference sequence). The CDR3 is 12 residues long. The DNA of the CDR3 is TGTGCCAGCAGCTTCGGCCCAGATACGCAGTATTTT. Encoded protein: CASSFGPDTQYF.

V gene TRBV7-2 combines with J gene TRBJ2-5; 9 nucleotides line up with TRBD1. Trimming removed 5 bases from V and 9 bases from J; junction bases left unmatched: 13. This CDR3 is 15 amino acids long. The V gene's germline CDR1 is SGHTA and CDR2 FQGNSA. The CDR3 is CASSPPRQGGPAQYF. CDR3 nucleotide sequence: TGTGCCAGCAGCCCTCCCCGACAGGGGGGTCCGGCCCAGTACTTC.

The rearrangement links TRBV29-1 to TRBJ2-1, with a weak D call TRBD2 (5 bases). Germline CDR1 is SQVTM and CDR2 is ANQGSEA. Trimming removed 4 bases from V and 2 bases from J, with 15 bases in between. This CDR3 contains 15 residues. The chain's CDR3 is CSVGIGLLAYNEQFF. The CDR3 nucleotides are TGCAGCGTTGGGATCGGACTCCTTGCCTACAATGAGCAGTTCTTC.

This chain links TRBV20-1 with TRBJ1-1; perhaps TRBD1 as D (5 bases). CDR1 is DFQATT and CDR2 is SNEGSKA in the germline V gene (reference sequence). The CDR3 spans 14 residues. With 0 bases removed from V and 4 bases from J, the gap between germline ends came to 12 bases. CDR3: CSARESGRVTEAFF. The CDR3 DNA is TGCAGTGCTAGAGAGTCAGGGAGAGTCACTGAAGCTTTCTTT.

The chain employs TRBV27 and TRBJ2-1; D is perhaps TRBD2 (6 bases). Per the germline V gene, CDR1 is MNHEY and CDR2 is SMNVEV (reference sequence). The CDR3 is 14 amino acids. Trimming removed 5 bases at V and 3 bases at J, with 11 bases between. The CDR3 coding sequence is TGTGCCAGCAGTGCCCCGGACTACTACAATGAGCAGTTCTTC. Residues: CASSAPDYYNEQFF.

The chain has TRBV20-1 and TRBJ1-1; TRBD1 might be the D (6 bases). Trimming stripped 7 bases from V and 6 bases from J, with 12 bases between. The length of the CDR3 is 11 residues. Germline loops: CDR1 DFQATT, CDR2 SNEGSKA (reference sequence). CDR3 coding DNA: TGCAGTGGGACACAGGGATCTGAAGCTTTCTTT. Translated, it gives CSGTQGSEAFF.

This clonotype occurred once. This chain links TRBV6-6 with TRBJ1-2; 7 bases line up with TRBD1. This CDR3 region has 13 residues. Trimming removed 6 bases from V and 3 bases from J; junction bases left unmatched: 4. Germline V gene data show CDR1 as MNHNY and CDR2 as SVGAGI (reference sequence). The CDR3 sequence is CASSPGGHYGYTF. CDR3 coding DNA: TGTGCCAGCAGCCCAGGGGGACACTATGGCTACACCTTC.

V usage is TRBV23-1 and J usage is TRBJ1-1; the D is unclear. TRBV23-1 is sorted into the ORF group, with uncertain function. Trimming shortened V by 4 bases and J by 6 bases, and 12 bases separated the two germline ends. The CDR3 is made up of 13 amino acids. The CDR3 is CASSRWEASEAFF. CDR3 nucleotide sequence: TGCGCCAGCAGTCGATGGGAGGCCTCTGAAGCTTTCTTT.